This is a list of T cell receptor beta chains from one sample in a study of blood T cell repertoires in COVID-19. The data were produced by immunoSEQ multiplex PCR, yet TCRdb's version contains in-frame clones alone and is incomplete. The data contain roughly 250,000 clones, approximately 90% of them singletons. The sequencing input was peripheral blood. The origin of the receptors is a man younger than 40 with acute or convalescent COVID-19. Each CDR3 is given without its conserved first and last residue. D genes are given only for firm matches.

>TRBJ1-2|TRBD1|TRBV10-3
AISVPGGDYGYT
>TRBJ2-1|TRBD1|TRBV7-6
ASSLARDRRYNEQF
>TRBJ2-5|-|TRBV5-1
ASSLQGQETQY
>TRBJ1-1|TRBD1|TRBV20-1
SALGTAEAF
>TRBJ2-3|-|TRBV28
ASSFSRASSSTDTQY
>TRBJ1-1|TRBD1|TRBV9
ASSKGTGTKAEAF
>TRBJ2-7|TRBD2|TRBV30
AWTNLGLAGGHSYEQY
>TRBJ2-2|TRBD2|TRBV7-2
ASSPTSYSGGARVGELF
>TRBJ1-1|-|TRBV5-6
ASSPLESARTEAF
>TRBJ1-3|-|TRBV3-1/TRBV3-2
ASSQASGQGNTIY
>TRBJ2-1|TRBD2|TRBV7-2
ASSFYPGPGLAGNEQF
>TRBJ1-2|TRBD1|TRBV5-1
ASSNGQGHGGYT
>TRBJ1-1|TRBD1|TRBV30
AWSPGTGEAF
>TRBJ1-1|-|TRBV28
ASSLPRTIGF
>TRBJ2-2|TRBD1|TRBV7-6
ASSIGRGPNTGELF
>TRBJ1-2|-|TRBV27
ASSLLGRGYGYT
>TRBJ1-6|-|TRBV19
ASSIGSYNSPLH
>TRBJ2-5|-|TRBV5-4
ASSGGTGGLQETQY
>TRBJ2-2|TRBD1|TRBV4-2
ASSPQGAGTGELF
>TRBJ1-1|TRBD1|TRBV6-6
ASRTQGAGAF
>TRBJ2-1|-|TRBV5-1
ASSLSYRDNEQF
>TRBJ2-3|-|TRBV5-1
ASSVDWEDTQY
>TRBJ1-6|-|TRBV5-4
ASSLDLGLNSPLH
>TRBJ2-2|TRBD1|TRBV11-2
ASSPDRVTGELF
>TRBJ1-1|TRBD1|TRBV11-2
ASSSNPGGEAF
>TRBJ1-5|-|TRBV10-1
ASSPGLNQPQH
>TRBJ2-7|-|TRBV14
ASSRAGASYEQY
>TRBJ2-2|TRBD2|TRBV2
ASKKREGDTGELF
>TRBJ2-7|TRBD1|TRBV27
ASSNPRQGVGLGEQY
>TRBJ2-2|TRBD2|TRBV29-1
SALRSGIGGELF
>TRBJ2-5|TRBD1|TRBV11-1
ASARGTGGRETQY
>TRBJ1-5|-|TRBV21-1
ASGPKGLSNQPQH
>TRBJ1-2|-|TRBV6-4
ASSDVPGVNYGYT
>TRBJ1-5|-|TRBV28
ASSLSGHSNQPQH
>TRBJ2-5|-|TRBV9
ASSLFRGETQY
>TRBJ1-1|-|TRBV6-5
ASLPNHQGTTEAF
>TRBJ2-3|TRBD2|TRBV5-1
ASSAGLAGGPDTQY
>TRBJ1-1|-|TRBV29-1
SVDRMNTEAF
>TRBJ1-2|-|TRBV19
ASSIQGQLGYGYT
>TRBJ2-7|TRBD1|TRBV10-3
AIRGDSSYEQY
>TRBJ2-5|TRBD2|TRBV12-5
ASGPGLAGQRGTQETQY
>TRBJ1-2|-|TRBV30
AWQAGRGYGYT
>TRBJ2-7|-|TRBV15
ATSRVRGTHEQY
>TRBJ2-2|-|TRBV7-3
ASSFDTGPGELF
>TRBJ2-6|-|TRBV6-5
ASSPLYSGANVLT
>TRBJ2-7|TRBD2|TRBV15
ATSSGGGNSHEQY
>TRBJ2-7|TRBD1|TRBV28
ASTTGTGLYEQY
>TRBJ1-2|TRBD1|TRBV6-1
ASSEGQLFNYGYT
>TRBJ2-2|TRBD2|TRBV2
ASSGELAGYTGELF
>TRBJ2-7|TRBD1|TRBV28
ATSRDRASYEQY
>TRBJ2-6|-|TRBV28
ASTPLSSGANVLT
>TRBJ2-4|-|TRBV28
ASQGGLDIQY